The entry below describes one T cell receptor beta chain. Its antigen is as yet unknown. CDR3 length equals 14 residues. J was trimmed by 7 bases and V by 4 bases; bases with no gene match: 8. CDR1 is SGHTA and CDR2 is FQGTGA in the germline V gene. The sample originates from a study of T cell responses to AZD1222 COVID-19 vaccine. TCRdb's copy holds only in-frame clones and misses some; the assay was immunoSEQ multiplex PCR. The sample lists about 69,000 clones, 86% occurring once. Study-level points and caveats: Per reports, nearly half of all spike-specific TCRs target regions that are unmutated in variants. Repertoire sampling occurred only after the peak T cell response. Baseline seropositivity occurred in only a handful of AZD1222 recipients. Mostly white British, mostly female donors; authors suggested clonal diversity may be underestimated.

The source material was peripheral blood, sampled on day 0 of AZD1222 vaccination. This receptor was identified in an adult in good health. The chain combines TRBV7-3 with TRBJ2-7; 9 nucleotides agree with TRBD1. CDR3 sequence: CASSSTGGAGEQYF. CDR3 DNA: TGTGCCAGCAGCTCGACAGGGGGTGCGGGGGAGCAGTACTTC.